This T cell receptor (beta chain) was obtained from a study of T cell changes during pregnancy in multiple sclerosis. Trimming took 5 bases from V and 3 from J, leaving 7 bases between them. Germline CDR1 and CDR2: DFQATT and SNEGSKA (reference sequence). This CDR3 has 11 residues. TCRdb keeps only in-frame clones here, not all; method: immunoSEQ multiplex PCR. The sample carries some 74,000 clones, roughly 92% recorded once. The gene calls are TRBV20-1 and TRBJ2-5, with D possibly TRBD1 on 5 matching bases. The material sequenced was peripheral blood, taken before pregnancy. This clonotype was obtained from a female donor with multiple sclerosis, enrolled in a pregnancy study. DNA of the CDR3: TGCAGTGCTTCCAGGGAAGAGACCCAGTACTTC. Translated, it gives CSASREETQYF.